This T cell receptor beta chain stems from a study of blood T cell repertoires in COVID-19. Study-wide background: The study drew acute and convalescent COVID-19 samples from the United States, Italy and Spain. The analysed material was cDNA or gDNA that came from T cells, B-cell-depleted T cells, or PBMCs.

Methods used by the authors: The authors estimated nucleated cell counts from reference gene primer amplification. Some clones are missing from TCRdb's copy, which holds only in-frame ones; the method was immunoSEQ multiplex PCR. The V and J calls and clone size are taken from that table; D and trimming were inferred from the DNA. The repertoire has about 65,000 clones, approximately 78% of them found once; the top ten carry about 16%. In regard to this clone: An end of the junction does not agree with germline; a read error may underlie this.

The CDR3 consists of 13 residues. Germline-derived CDR1 and CDR2 are WNHNN and SYGVQD (reference sequence). The V gene is TRBV10-1, the J gene TRBJ1-2, with 8 bases lining up with TRBD1. This clonotype was sampled from a man aged 80 or over with acute or convalescent COVID-19. Sequences were obtained from peripheral blood. The CDR3 DNA sequence: TGCGCCAGCAGTGAATCAGGGGGCTATGGCTACACATTC. Its protein product is CASSESGGYGYTF.